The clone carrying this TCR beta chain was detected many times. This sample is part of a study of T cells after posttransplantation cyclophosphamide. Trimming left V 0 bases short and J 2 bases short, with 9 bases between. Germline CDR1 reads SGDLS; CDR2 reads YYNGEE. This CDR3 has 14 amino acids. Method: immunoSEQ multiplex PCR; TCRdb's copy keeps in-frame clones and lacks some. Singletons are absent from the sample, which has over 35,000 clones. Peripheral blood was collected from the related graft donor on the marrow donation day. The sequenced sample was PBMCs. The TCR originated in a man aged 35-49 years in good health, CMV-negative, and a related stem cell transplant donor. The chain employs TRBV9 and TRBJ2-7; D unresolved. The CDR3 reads CASSVERHPYEQYF. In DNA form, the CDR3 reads TGTGCCAGCAGCGTAGAAAGACATCCCTACGAGCAGTACTTC.